The 15 T cell receptor beta chains below were found in one sample sequenced in a study of T cell responses to AZD1222 COVID-19 vaccine. Method: immunoSEQ multiplex PCR; TCRdb's copy keeps in-frame clones and lacks some. This table holds approximately 60,000 clones, about 83% found once. The source was peripheral blood, collected on day 0 of AZD1222 vaccination. These receptors came from an adult in good health.

In its sample, this clone was seen a few times. The V and J genes are TRBV5-1 and TRBJ1-1; D might be TRBD1 (5 bases). The CDR3 loop spans 17 amino acids. The V end was cut by 0 bases, the J end by 5 bases, with 20 bases between. Germline loops: CDR1 SGHRS, CDR2 YFSETQ. The CDR3 DNA sequence: TGCGCCAGCAGCTTGGGGGCAGCGGAGGGGCCCATTACTGAAGCTTTCTTT. Translating it yields CASSLGAAEGPITEAFF.

The chain uses TRBV11-3 and TRBJ2-3; D ambiguous. Germline loops: CDR1 SGHNT, CDR2 YENEEA. The CDR3 spans 14 residues. V lost 5 bases, J lost 1 base, and 10 bases lay in between. The CDR3 nucleotides are TGTGCCAGCAGCCCTGGCCACGGCACAGATACGCAGTATTTT. It is translated as CASSPGHGTDTQYF.

For the CDR3, the DNA is TGTGCCAGCAGCCAAGTGGGGACAGAGAATTCACCCCTCCACTTT. Residues: CASSQVGTENSPLHF. The V gene is TRBV14, the J gene TRBJ1-6, with 7 nucleotides matching TRBD1. This CDR3 has 15 amino acids. V was clipped by 1 base and J by 7 bases; unmatched bases: 4. Germline assignment: CDR1 SGHDN and CDR2 FVKESK.

The V and J genes are TRBV30 and TRBJ2-1, with TRBD2 matching over 9 bases. CDR1 and CDR2 (germline): GTSNPN, SVGIG (reference sequence). The CDR3 is 13 amino acids. Trimming took 8 bases from V and 4 from J; bases not matched to a gene: 6. The CDR3, as DNA: TGTGCCGGACTAAGCGGGGGGTACAATGAGCAGTTCTTC. This encodes CAGLSGGYNEQFF.

The chain couples TRBV7-2 to TRBJ2-3; the match to TRBD1 covers 7 bases. CDR1 and CDR2 (germline): SGHTA, FQGNSA. The CDR3 has 17 residues. Trimming at V came to 1 base and at J to 4 bases, leaving 11 bases not matched to a gene. CDR3 residues: CASSLVGTAAGPDTQYF. For the CDR3, the DNA is TGTGCCAGCAGCTTAGTTGGGACAGCCGCTGGTCCAGATACGCAGTATTTT.

The chain is built from TRBV7-2 and TRBJ2-7, with TRBD2 as a possible D gene (5 bases). V shed 3 bases and J shed 1 base, with 13 bases lying between them. CDR1 and CDR2 from the germline V gene are SGHTA and FQGNSA. The CDR3 consists of 15 residues. Here the CDR3 DNA reads TGTGCCAGCAGCTTCCGAGGCGGCGGGTCCTACGAGCAGTACTTC. Translation gives CASSFRGGGSYEQYF.

The rearrangement links TRBV4-1 to TRBJ2-5, with D perhaps TRBD1 (5 bases). The V and J ends lost 3 bases and 2 bases respectively, with 10 bases between them. Germline CDR1 reads MGHRA; CDR2 reads YSYEKL. CDR3 size: 14 residues. The CDR3 bases are TGCGCCAGCAGCCAGCAGACAGTTCAAGAGACCCAGTACTTC. It translates to CASSQQTVQETQYF.

Notes on this clone: One end of the junction does not line up with germline, which may come from a read error. This sequence joins TRBV12-3 or TRBV12-4 and TRBJ1-1; 7 positions agree with TRBD1. The CDR3 has 13 amino acids. Here the CDR3 DNA reads TGTGCCACACGTGGCATTAGGACAGGCCGGATGAACTTT. Amino acids: CATRGIRTGRMNF.

This rearrangement joins TRBV3-1 (or the pseudogene TRBV3-2) to TRBJ2-4, with D unresolved. Germline assignment: CDR1 LGHDT and CDR2 YNNKEL (reference sequence). The CDR3 has 14 amino acids. Trimming took 3 bases from V and 6 from J, leaving 12 bases between them. The CDR3 DNA reads as TGTGCCAGCAGCCAGGAGCCCCTAGGAAACATTCAGTACTTC. This gives the protein CASSQEPLGNIQYF.

This clone has just one count. CDR3 sequence reads: CASSQEPGGRYEQYF. In nucleotides, the CDR3 is TGTGCCAGCAGCCAAGAGCCAGGGGGCAGGTACGAGCAGTACTTC. The rearrangement joins TRBV3-1 (or the pseudogene TRBV3-2) to TRBJ2-7; 8 bases map to TRBD1. V was clipped by 0 bases and J by 4 bases; unmatched bases: 5. The CDR3 sequence is 15 residues long. Germline V CDR1 and CDR2: LGHDT, YNNKEL (reference sequence).

The chain couples TRBV24-1 to TRBJ1-1; 10 nucleotides line up with TRBD1. Germline V CDR1 and CDR2: KGHDR, SFDVKD. This CDR3 is built from 16 residues. V gave up 8 bases and J gave up 1 base; unmatched junction bases: 9. As DNA, the CDR3 is TGTGCCACCATAAGGACAGGGGGACGATCGAACACTGAAGCTTTCTTT. This encodes CATIRTGGRSNTEAFF.

This rearrangement joins TRBV19 to TRBJ2-3; 9 bases fit TRBD2. The length of the CDR3 is 16 residues. Germline CDR1 LNHDA, CDR2 SQIVND (reference sequence). The junction had 9 bases not matched to a gene; V was cut back by 6 bases and J by 2 bases. The CDR3 is CASSPLRGGSTDTQYF. The CDR3 DNA is TGTGCCAGTAGCCCGCTGCGGGGGGGTTCCACAGATACGCAGTATTTT.

The V and J genes are TRBV3-1 (or the pseudogene TRBV3-2) and TRBJ2-7; 9 bases line up with TRBD1. The CDR3 is made up of 15 amino acids. Per germline, CDR1 LGHDT and CDR2 YNNKEL (reference sequence). Unmatched junction bases numbered 6, after V lost 3 bases and J lost 3 bases. In DNA, the CDR3 is TGTGCCAGCAGCCATGGGACAGGGTGGATCTACGAGCAGTACTTC. This codes for CASSHGTGWIYEQYF.

The table lists this clone with a few counts. The V and J genes are TRBV7-2 and TRBJ1-2; TRBD1 might be the D (5 bases). Deletions cut 1 base from V and 7 bases from J, with 16 bases between. Germline CDR1 is SGHTA and CDR2 is FQGNSA. The CDR3 runs to 15 residues. CDR3 in DNA: TGTGCCAGCAGCTTAGGGGGGACCCTAACAATTGGCTACACCTTC. As protein: CASSLGGTLTIGYTF. Filled out from reference TRBV7-2 and TRBJ1-2, the complete variable domain reads GAGVSQSPSNKVTEKGKDVELRCDPISGHTALYWYRQSLGQGLEFLIYFQGNSAPDKSGLPSDRFSAERTGGSVSTLTIQRTQQEDSAVYLCASSLGGTLTIGYTFGSGTRLTVV.

The genes are TRBV29-1 and TRBJ1-1; maybe TRBD1 (5 bases). With 3 bases removed from V and 11 bases from J, the gap between germline ends came to 19 bases. The CDR3 is made up of 13 amino acids. Per germline, CDR1 SQVTM and CDR2 ANQGSEA. The DNA for the CDR3 is TGCAGCGTTGAGGGACCTAATCGGGGGTGGGCTTTCTTT. Translated, it gives CSVEGPNRGWAFF.